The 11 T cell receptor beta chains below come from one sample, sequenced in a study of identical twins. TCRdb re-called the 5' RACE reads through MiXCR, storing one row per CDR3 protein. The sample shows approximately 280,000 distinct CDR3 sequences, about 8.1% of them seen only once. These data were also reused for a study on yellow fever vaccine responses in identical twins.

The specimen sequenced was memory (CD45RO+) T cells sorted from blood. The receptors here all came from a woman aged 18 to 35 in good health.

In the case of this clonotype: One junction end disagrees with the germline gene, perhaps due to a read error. The CDR3 sequence is CASKGLAGIRGYEQYF. Written as DNA, the CDR3 is TGTGCAAGCAAGGGACTAGCGGGAATTCGAGGATACGAGCAGTACTTC. This chain joins TRBV27 and TRBJ2-7, with TRBD2 identical over 13 bases. Germline V gene sequence: CDR1 MNHEY, CDR2 SMNVEV (reference sequence). The CDR3 runs 16 residues.

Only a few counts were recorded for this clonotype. CDR3 protein: CATLTGTSGNTIYF. The CDR3 nucleotides are TGTGCCACTTTGACAGGGACCTCTGGAAACACCATATATTTT. This chain uses TRBV10-3 with TRBJ1-3, with 7 nucleotides matching TRBD1. After removal of 10 bases from V and 0 bases from J, the junction contained 6 bases not matched to a gene. CDR1 is ENHRY, CDR2 SYGVKD, per germline. The CDR3 consists of 14 residues.

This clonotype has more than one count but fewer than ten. CDR3 bases: TGTGCCAGCAGCTCCCCCCTACAGGGGAGGTATGGCTACACCTTC. Amino acids: CASSSPLQGRYGYTF. The V gene is TRBV11-1, the J gene TRBJ1-2; the match to TRBD1 covers 7 bases. The germline CDR1 and CDR2 sequences are SGHAT and FQDESV (reference sequence). J was trimmed by 5 bases and V by 4 bases; bases with no gene match: 10. The CDR3 loop spans 15 amino acids.

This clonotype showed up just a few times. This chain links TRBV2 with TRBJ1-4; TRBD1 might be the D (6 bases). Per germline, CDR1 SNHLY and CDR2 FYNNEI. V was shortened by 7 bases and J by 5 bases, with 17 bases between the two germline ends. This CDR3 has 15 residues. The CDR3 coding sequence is TGTGCCAGCATTCTCGAGGGACATATGAATGAAAAACTGTTTTTT. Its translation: CASILEGHMNEKLFF.

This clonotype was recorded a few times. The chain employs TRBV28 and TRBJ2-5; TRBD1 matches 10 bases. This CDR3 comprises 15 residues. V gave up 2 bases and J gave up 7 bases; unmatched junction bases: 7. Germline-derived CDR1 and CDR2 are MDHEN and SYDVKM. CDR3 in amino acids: CASSLGTGALGTQYF. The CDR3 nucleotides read TGTGCCAGCAGTTTAGGGACAGGGGCGTTGGGGACCCAGTACTTC.

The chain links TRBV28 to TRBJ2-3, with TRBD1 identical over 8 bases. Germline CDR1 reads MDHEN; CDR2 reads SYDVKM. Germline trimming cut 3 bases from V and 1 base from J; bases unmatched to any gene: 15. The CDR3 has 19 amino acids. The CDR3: CASSLWQGAIWYGTDTQYF. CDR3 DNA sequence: TGTGCCAGCAGTTTGTGGCAGGGGGCGATCTGGTATGGCACAGATACGCAGTATTTT.

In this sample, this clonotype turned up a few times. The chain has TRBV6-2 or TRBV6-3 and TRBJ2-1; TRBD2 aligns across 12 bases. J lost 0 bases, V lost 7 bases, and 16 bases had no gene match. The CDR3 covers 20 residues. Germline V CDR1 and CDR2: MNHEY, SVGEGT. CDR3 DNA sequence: TGTGCCAGCATTCTAGACGGGACTAGCGGGCCGCGCAGCTCCTACAATGAGCAGTTCTTC. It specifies CASILDGTSGPRSSYNEQFF.

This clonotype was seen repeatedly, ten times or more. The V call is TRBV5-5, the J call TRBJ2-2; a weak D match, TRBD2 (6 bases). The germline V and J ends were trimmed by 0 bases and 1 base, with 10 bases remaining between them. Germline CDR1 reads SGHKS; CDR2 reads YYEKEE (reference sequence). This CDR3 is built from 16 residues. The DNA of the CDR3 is TGTGCCAGCAGCTTGGGAGTGCGGGGGAACACCGGGGAGCTGTTTTTT. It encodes CASSLGVRGNTGELFF.

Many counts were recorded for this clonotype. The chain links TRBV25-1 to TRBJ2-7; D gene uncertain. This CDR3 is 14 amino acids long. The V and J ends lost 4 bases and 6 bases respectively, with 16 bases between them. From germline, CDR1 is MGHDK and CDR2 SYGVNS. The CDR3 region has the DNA TGTGCCAGCAGTGGCCGGATGGGTTCACGCGAGCAGTACTTC. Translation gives CASSGRMGSREQYF.

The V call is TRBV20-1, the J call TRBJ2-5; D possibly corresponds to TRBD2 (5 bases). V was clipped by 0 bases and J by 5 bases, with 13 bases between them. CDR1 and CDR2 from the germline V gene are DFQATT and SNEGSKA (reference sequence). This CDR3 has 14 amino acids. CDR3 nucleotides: TGCAGTGCTAGAGATCAGCCCCGAGGGGAGACCCAGTACTTC. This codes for CSARDQPRGETQYF.

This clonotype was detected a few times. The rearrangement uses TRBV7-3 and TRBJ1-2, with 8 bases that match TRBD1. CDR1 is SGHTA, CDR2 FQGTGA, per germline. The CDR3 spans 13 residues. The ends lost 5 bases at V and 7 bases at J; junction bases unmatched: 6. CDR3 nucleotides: TGTGCCAGCAGCCAGACAGGGGACGGTGGCTACACCTTC. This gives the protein CASSQTGDGGYTF.